This entry lists 13 T cell receptor beta chains sequenced from one sample in a study of blood T cell repertoires in COVID-19. Sequenced by immunoSEQ multiplex PCR; TCRdb stores in-frame clones only, minus some. The table shows 120,000 to 150,000 clones, with about four fifths occurring only once. Sequencing was performed on peripheral blood. These receptors all stem from a man under 40 with COVID-19, enrolled during active disease.

This rearrangement joins TRBV19 to TRBJ2-1; tentatively, D is TRBD2 (5 bases). V was pared by 7 bases and J by 5 bases, with 15 bases between. Germline V gives CDR1 LNHDA, CDR2 SQIVND (reference sequence). The CDR3 is 14 residues long. In DNA, the CDR3 is TGTGCCAGTACTATCGTTGCGGGCAACAATGAGCAGTTCTTC. Its translation: CASTIVAGNNEQFF. Filled out from reference TRBV19 and TRBJ2-1, the complete variable domain reads DGGITQSPKYLFRKEGQNVTLSCEQNLNHDAMYWYRQDPGQGLRLIYYSQIVNDFQKGDIAEGYSVSREKKESFPLTVTSAQKNPTAFYLCASTIVAGNNEQFFGPGTRLTVL.

This clone was counted once. The chain recombines TRBV30 with TRBJ1-1; D call uncertain. Germline V gene lookup returns CDR1 GTSNPN and CDR2 SVGIG (reference sequence). V shed 5 bases and J shed 3 bases, with 13 bases lying between them. The CDR3 runs 13 residues. CDR3 region: CAWGARRDTEAFF. The CDR3 region has the DNA TGTGCCTGGGGAGCCCGGAGGGACACTGAAGCTTTCTTT. The full variable domain, rest sourced from reference TRBV30 and TRBJ1-1, is SQTIHQWPATLVQPVGSPLSLECTVEGTSNPNLYWYRQAAGRGLQLLFYSVGIGQISSEVPQNLSASRPQDRQFILSSKKLLLSDSGFYLCAWGARRDTEAFFGQGTRLTVV.

In nucleotides, the CDR3 is TGTGCCAGCAGCGAGGCGGGGCTACGGAATCAGCCCCAGCATTTT. This translates into CASSEAGLRNQPQHF. The V gene is TRBV9, the J gene TRBJ1-5, with D perhaps matching TRBD1 (5 bases). This CDR3 is 15 amino acids long. V lost 3 bases, J lost 4 bases, and 14 bases lay in between. Germline-derived CDR1 and CDR2 are SGDLS and YYNGEE. The full variable domain, completed using reference TRBV9 and TRBJ1-5, is DSGVTQTPKHLITATGQRVTLRCSPRSGDLSVYWYQQSLDQGLQFLIQYYNGEERAKGNILERFSAQQFPDLHSELNLSSLELGDSALYFCASSEAGLRNQPQHFGDGTRLSIL.

The genes are TRBV28 and TRBJ2-3; weak D call: TRBD1 (6 bases). The germline V gene has CDR1 MDHEN and CDR2 SYDVKM. This CDR3 region has 16 residues. V lost 5 bases and J lost 6, with 21 bases in between. CDR3 region: CASSTRQARGVDTQYF. The CDR3 DNA sequence: TGTGCCAGCAGTACCCGACAGGCCCGGGGTGTGGATACGCAGTATTTT.

This clone was seen just once. The chain couples TRBV5-4 to TRBJ2-7, with 9 nucleotides matching TRBD1. Trimming removed 4 bases from V and 3 bases from J; junction bases left unmatched: 8. The CDR3 loop spans 15 amino acids. Germline CDR1 SGHNT, CDR2 YYREEE (reference sequence). The CDR3 sequence is CASSLPGTGLYEQYF. CDR3 bases: TGTGCCAGCAGCCTTCCTGGGACAGGGCTCTACGAGCAGTACTTC. Drawing the rest from reference TRBV5-4 and TRBJ2-7, the complete variable domain is ETGVTQSPTHLIKTRGQQVTLRCSSQSGHNTVSWYQQALGQGPQFIFQYYREEENGRGNFPPRFSGLQFPNYSSELNVNALELDDSALYLCASSLPGTGLYEQYFGPGTRLTVT.

The chain recombines TRBV6-2 or TRBV6-3 with TRBJ1-1, with D possibly being TRBD1 (5 bases). CDR1 is MNHEY, CDR2 SVGEGT, per germline. V lost 2 bases and J lost 3, with 13 bases in between. The CDR3 spans 15 residues. Written as DNA, the CDR3 is TGTGCCAGCAGTTACCGAGGCGGGGGGGACACTGAAGCTTTCTTT. The encoded protein is CASSYRGGGDTEAFF.

This clone has just a few counts. V usage is TRBV6-5 and J usage is TRBJ2-5, with 8 bases aligning to TRBD1. With 6 bases clipped from V and 4 bases from J, the junction kept 10 bases outside the gene matches. Germline V gives CDR1 MNHEY, CDR2 SVGAGI. The CDR3 sequence is 15 residues long. As DNA, the CDR3 is TGTGCCAGCAGGGGGGTCTCAGGGGGCGGAGAGACCCAGTACTTC. This gives the protein CASRGVSGGGETQYF.

The J gene is TRBJ2-1, the V gene TRBV6-5; a weak D match, TRBD2 (6 bases). V lost 6 bases to trimming and J lost 5 bases, with 11 bases between them. Germline lookup yields CDR1 MNHEY and CDR2 SVGAGI. This CDR3 contains 13 residues. The CDR3 sequence is CASRSGPHNEQFF. DNA for the CDR3: TGTGCCAGCAGGAGCGGGCCACACAATGAGCAGTTCTTC.

The chain joins TRBV9 to TRBJ2-2; weak D call: TRBD2 (5 bases). This CDR3 has 14 amino acids. The V end was cut by 0 bases, the J end by 4 bases, with 7 bases between. Germline CDR1 reads SGDLS; CDR2 reads YYNGEE. The CDR3 DNA reads as TGTGCCAGCAGCGTAGGACGGGGCACCGGGGAGCTGTTTTTT. Amino acids: CASSVGRGTGELFF.

The chain couples TRBV7-9 to TRBJ1-2; the match to TRBD1 covers 9 bases. The CDR3 spans 14 residues. Germline CDR1 reads SEHNR; CDR2 reads FQNEAQ (reference sequence). Trimming took 2 bases from V and 6 from J; bases not matched to a gene: 4. The CDR3 nucleotides are TGTGCCAGCAGCTTAAGGGGACAGGGTAATGGCTACACCTTC. It is translated as CASSLRGQGNGYTF.

The genes are TRBV11-2 and TRBJ1-4, with 8 positions matching TRBD1. V lost 6 bases, J lost 14 bases, and 5 bases stayed unmatched. CDR1 and CDR2 (germline): SGHAT, FQNNGV. The CDR3 sequence is 11 residues long. CDR3 bases: TGTGCCAGCAGAAGGGGACAGGTGCTGTTTTTT. Translated, it gives CASRRGQVLFF.

The chain couples TRBV30 to TRBJ1-6, with a tentative D call TRBD1 (6 bases). Trimming took off 3 bases at V and 10 bases at J, with 16 bases between the two ends. The CDR3 is 14 amino acids. The germline V gene encodes CDR1 GTSNPN and CDR2 SVGIG (reference sequence). CDR3 region: CAWRRQQGWSPLHF. CDR3 in DNA: TGTGCCTGGAGGAGACAACAGGGTTGGTCACCCCTCCACTTT. Drawing the rest from reference TRBV30 and TRBJ1-6, the complete variable domain is SQTIHQWPATLVQPVGSPLSLECTVEGTSNPNLYWYRQAAGRGLQLLFYSVGIGQISSEVPQNLSASRPQDRQFILSSKKLLLSDSGFYLCAWRRQQGWSPLHFGNGTRLTVT.

The gene calls are TRBV7-2 and TRBJ1-2, with TRBD1 matching 11 bases. CDR1 SGHTA and CDR2 FQGNSA come from the germline V gene. The ends lost 0 bases at V and 2 bases at J; junction bases unmatched: 5. This CDR3 contains 17 residues. The chain's CDR3 is CASSLAKGQGGNYGYTF. For the CDR3, the DNA is TGTGCCAGCAGCTTAGCGAAGGGACAGGGGGGAAACTATGGCTACACCTTC.